The next 6 T cell receptor beta chains were all read from a single sample in a study of T cell clones after liver transplantation. Repertoires were generated with immunoSEQ multiplex PCR, while TCRdb's copy carries only in-frame clones and drops some. Of approximately 72,000 clones in the sample, 90% are singletons; the top ten hold under 3.5%. Sequencing was performed on CD4+ T cells from blood, taken before liver transplant. Receptors originate from a human donor who received a liver transplant.

The rearrangement uses TRBV5-1 and TRBJ1-5; the match to TRBD1 covers 7 bases. V trimming: 5 bases; J trimming: 6 bases; junction bases outside the gene matches: 8. The CDR3 runs 14 residues. Germline V gives CDR1 SGHRS, CDR2 YFSETQ. The CDR3 DNA reads as TGCGCCAGCAGTCCGGACAGGATGGGTCAGCCCCAGCATTTT. The encoded protein is CASSPDRMGQPQHF.

The chain joins TRBV7-7 to TRBJ2-3; TRBD2 agrees at 8 bases. The V and J ends lost 5 bases and 6 bases, in that order; junction bases with no gene match: 7. From germline, CDR1 is SSHAT and CDR2 FNYEAQ (reference sequence). The CDR3 contains 14 residues. CDR3 DNA sequence: TGTGCCAGCAGCCCCGGACTAGCAACGGATACGCAGTATTTT. It encodes CASSPGLATDTQYF.

The rearrangement joins TRBV11-2 to TRBJ2-3; possible D gene TRBD1, 5 bases. V shed 2 bases and J shed 4 bases, with 19 bases lying between them. CDR3 length: 17 amino acids. CDR1 SGHAT and CDR2 FQNNGV come from the germline V gene. The DNA for the CDR3 is TGTGCCAGCAGCTTAACTGGCGACCCCTTAGGGGCAGATACGCAGTATTTT. Translation gives CASSLTGDPLGADTQYF.

CDR3 DNA: TGTGCCAGTAGTAAAACTTTTAACACCGGGGAGCTGTTTTTT. This translates into CASSKTFNTGELFF. The chain recombines TRBV19 with TRBJ2-2; no firm D call. V was pared by 4 bases and J by 2 bases, with 8 bases between. Germline V gene lookup returns CDR1 LNHDA and CDR2 SQIVND (reference sequence). There are 14 residues in the CDR3.

The genes are TRBV5-4 and TRBJ2-7; 7 bases align to TRBD1. CDR3 length: 15 amino acids. V lost 3 bases, J lost 2 bases, and 8 bases stayed unmatched. From germline, CDR1 is SGHNT and CDR2 YYREEE (reference sequence). CDR3: CASSSQTGWAYEQYF. The CDR3 DNA sequence: TGTGCCAGCAGCTCGCAGACAGGGTGGGCCTACGAGCAGTACTTC.

This clone showed up just once. The CDR3 DNA sequence: TGTGCCAGCAGCTTGGACAGGGGGTCCCATGAGCAGTTCTTC. It translates to CASSLDRGSHEQFF. The V call is TRBV11-2, the J call TRBJ2-1; the match to TRBD1 covers 10 bases. The CDR3 sequence is 14 residues long. The V segment lost 3 bases and the J segment 8 bases; nucleotides outside the gene matches: 4. Germline CDR1 and CDR2: SGHAT and FQNNGV.